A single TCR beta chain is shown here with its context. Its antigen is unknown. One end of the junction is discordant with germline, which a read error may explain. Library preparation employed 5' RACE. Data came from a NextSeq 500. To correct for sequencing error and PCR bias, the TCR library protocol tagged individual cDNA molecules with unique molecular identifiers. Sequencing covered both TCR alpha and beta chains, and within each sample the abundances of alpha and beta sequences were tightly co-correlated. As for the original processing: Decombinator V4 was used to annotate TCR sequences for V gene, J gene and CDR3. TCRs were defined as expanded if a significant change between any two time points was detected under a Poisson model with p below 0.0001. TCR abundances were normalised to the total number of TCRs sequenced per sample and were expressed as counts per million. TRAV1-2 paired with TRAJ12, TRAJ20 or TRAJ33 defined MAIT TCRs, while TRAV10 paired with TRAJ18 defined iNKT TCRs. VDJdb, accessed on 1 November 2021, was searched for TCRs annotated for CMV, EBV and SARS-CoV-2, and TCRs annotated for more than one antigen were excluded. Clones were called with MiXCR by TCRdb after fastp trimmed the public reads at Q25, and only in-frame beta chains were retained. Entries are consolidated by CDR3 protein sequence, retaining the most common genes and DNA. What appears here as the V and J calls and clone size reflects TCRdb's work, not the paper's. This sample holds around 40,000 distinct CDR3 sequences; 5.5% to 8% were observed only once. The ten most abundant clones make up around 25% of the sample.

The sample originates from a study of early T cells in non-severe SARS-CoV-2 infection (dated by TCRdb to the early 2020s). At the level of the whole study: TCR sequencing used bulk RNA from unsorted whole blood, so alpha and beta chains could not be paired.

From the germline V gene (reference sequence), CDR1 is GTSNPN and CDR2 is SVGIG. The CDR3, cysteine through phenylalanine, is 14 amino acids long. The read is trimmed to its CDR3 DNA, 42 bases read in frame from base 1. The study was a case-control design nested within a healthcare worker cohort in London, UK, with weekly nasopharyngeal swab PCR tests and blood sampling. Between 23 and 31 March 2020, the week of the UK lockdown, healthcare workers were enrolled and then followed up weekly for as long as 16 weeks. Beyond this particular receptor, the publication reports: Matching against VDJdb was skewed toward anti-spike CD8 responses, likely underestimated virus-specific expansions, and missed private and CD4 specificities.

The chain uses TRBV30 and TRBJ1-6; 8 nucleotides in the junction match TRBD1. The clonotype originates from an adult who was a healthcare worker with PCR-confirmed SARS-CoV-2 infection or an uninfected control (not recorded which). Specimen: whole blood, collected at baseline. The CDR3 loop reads CAWTWTGTGSPLHF. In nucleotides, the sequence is TGTGCTTGGACTTGGACAGGGACGGGTTCACCCCTCCACTTT.